A single sample is the source of the 29 T cell receptor beta chains below, sequenced in a study of siplizumab effects on memory and regulatory T cells. Repertoires were generated with immunoSEQ multiplex PCR, while TCRdb's copy carries only in-frame clones and drops some. The data contain around 100,000 clones, 80% to 95% of them singletons. Material: CD4+ T cells sorted from blood. These receptors were collected from a human donor in good health.

V is TRBV18 and J is TRBJ2-2; D not certain. Trimming took off 6 bases at V and 0 bases at J, with 2 bases between the two ends. This CDR3 is built from 12 residues. Germline-derived CDR1 and CDR2 are KGHSH and LQKENI. The chain's CDR3 is CASSTNTGELFF. CDR3 nucleotides: TGTGCCAGCTCTACGAACACCGGGGAGCTGTTTTTT.

This clone has a handful of counts. The chain's CDR3 is CASSSFDRPTPGNSPLHF. The CDR3 region has the DNA TGTGCCAGCAGTTCCTTTGACAGGCCGACCCCTGGTAATTCACCCCTCCACTTT. This rearrangement joins TRBV27 to TRBJ1-6; TRBD1 is a possible D gene (6 bases). Trimming took off 4 bases at V and 6 bases at J, with 22 bases between the two ends. The CDR3 totals 18 residues. CDR1 is MNHEY and CDR2 is SMNVEV in the germline V gene (reference sequence).

The genes are TRBV7-8 and TRBJ2-7; 11 bases fit TRBD1. The V gene end was trimmed by 1 base and the J gene end by 4 bases; junction bases not matched to a gene: 6. In germline, CDR1 is SGHVS, CDR2 FQNEAQ. The CDR3 covers 16 residues. CDR3 coding DNA: TGTGCCAGCAGCTTAGACGGACAGGGGGCGGCTTACGAGCAGTACTTC. It is translated as CASSLDGQGAAYEQYF.

This chain connects TRBV7-9 to TRBJ1-4; 8 nucleotides line up with TRBD1. The CDR3 is made up of 15 amino acids. The trim removed 4 bases at V and 8 bases at J, leaving 9 bases unmatched. In germline, CDR1 is SEHNR, CDR2 FQNEAQ (reference sequence). The CDR3, as DNA: TGTGCCAGCAGCTCCGACAGGGGCGGTTACGAAAAACTGTTTTTT. This gives the protein CASSSDRGGYEKLFF.

The chain is built from TRBV27 and TRBJ1-4; D remains unclear. V dropped 4 bases and J dropped 8 bases, with 8 bases sitting between them. Germline V gene lookup returns CDR1 MNHEY and CDR2 SMNVEV (reference sequence). CDR3 length equals 12 residues. Here the CDR3 reads CASSSRGEKLFF. DNA for the CDR3: TGTGCCAGCAGTTCCCGTGGAGAAAAACTGTTTTTT. Supplemented by reference TRBV27 and TRBJ1-4, the full variable domain reads EAQVTQNPRYLITVTGKKLTVTCSQNMNHEYMSWYRQDPGLGLRQIYYSMNVEVTDKGDVPEGYKVSRKEKRNFPLILESPSPNQTSLYFCASSSRGEKLFFGSGTQLSVL.

The V and J genes are TRBV6-1 and TRBJ1-1; no clear D gene. With 1 base removed from V and 1 base from J, the gap between germline ends came to 4 bases. Germline V CDR1 and CDR2: MNHNS, SASEGT. The CDR3 length is 13 residues. CDR3 loop: CASSEVRNTEAFF. In nucleotides, the CDR3 is TGTGCCAGCAGTGAAGTCAGGAACACTGAAGCTTTCTTT.

This rearrangement joins TRBV6-5 to TRBJ1-5, with 7 positions matching TRBD1. V dropped 6 bases and J dropped 2; count of bases not matched to a gene: 4. The CDR3 spans 14 residues. Germline values: CDR1 MNHEY, CDR2 SVGAGI. The CDR3 region is CASSPGTGNQPQHF. CDR3 nucleotide sequence: TGTGCCAGCAGCCCCGGGACAGGCAATCAGCCCCAGCATTTT.

The CDR3 region has the DNA TGTGCCAGCAGCCCCGGGATGACGTCCAACTTACCAACAGATACGCAGTATTTT. Translated: CASSPGMTSNLPTDTQYF. The gene calls are TRBV5-4 and TRBJ2-3; D is possibly TRBD2 (5 bases). The CDR3 sequence is 18 residues long. The V end was cut by 4 bases, the J end by 3 bases, with 24 bases between. Germline V gene lookup returns CDR1 SGHNT and CDR2 YYREEE (reference sequence).

J is TRBJ2-7 and V is TRBV2; D tentatively reads TRBD1 or TRBD2 (6 bases each). In germline, CDR1 is SNHLY, CDR2 FYNNEI. The CDR3 runs to 15 residues. V shed 7 bases and J shed 4 bases, with 20 bases lying between them. CDR3 nucleotide sequence: TGTGCCAGCACTCTGGGGGGCCAAGTATCTTACGAGCAGTACTTC. Residues: CASTLGGQVSYEQYF.

The chain has TRBV9 and TRBJ2-1; the D is unclear. The V end lost 4 bases, the J end lost 5 bases, and 4 bases lay between the germline ends. CDR3 length equals 11 residues. From germline, CDR1 is SGDLS and CDR2 YYNGEE. The DNA of the CDR3 is TGTGCCAGCAGCCCTAACAATGAGCAGTTCTTC. Protein: CASSPNNEQFF.

The rearrangement joins TRBV25-1 to TRBJ1-4; TRBD1 might be the D (5 bases). This CDR3 is built from 16 residues. Trimming shortened V by 1 base and J by 1 base, and 10 bases separated the two germline ends. The germline gives CDR1 MGHDK, CDR2 SYGVNS. The CDR3, as DNA: TGTGCCAGCAGTGAATTCAGGGTTGTAACTAATGAAAAACTGTTTTTT. Its protein product is CASSEFRVVTNEKLFF.

The chain combines TRBV7-2 with TRBJ1-5, with a weak D call TRBD1 (5 bases). The V and J ends lost 2 bases and 0 bases respectively, with 11 bases between them. The CDR3 has 16 residues. Germline lookup yields CDR1 SGHTA and CDR2 FQGNSA. Written as DNA, the CDR3 is TGTGCCAGCAGCTTACGCGGGGGGGATAGCAATCAGCCCCAGCATTTT. Amino acid sequence: CASSLRGGDSNQPQHF.

The rearrangement uses TRBV6-5 and TRBJ2-3, with TRBD2 matching over 9 bases. CDR1 is MNHEY, CDR2 SVGAGI, per germline. The junction had 5 bases not matched to a gene; V was cut back by 2 bases and J by 2 bases. The CDR3 runs 16 residues. Here the CDR3 DNA reads TGTGCCAGCAGTTACGGGCTAGCGGGAACCACAGATACGCAGTATTTT. This gives the protein CASSYGLAGTTDTQYF.

This rearrangement joins TRBV4-1 to TRBJ2-1; D is possibly TRBD2 (5 bases). With 4 bases removed from V and 6 bases from J, the gap between germline ends came to 16 bases. CDR1 and CDR2 from the germline V gene are MGHRA and YSYEKL. The CDR3 is 15 residues long. The CDR3 nucleotides are TGCGCCAGCAGCCCCGCGGGCTATCGACCCAATGAGCAGTTCTTC. Its translation is CASSPAGYRPNEQFF.

The V call is TRBV6-5, the J call TRBJ2-7; tentatively, D is TRBD1 (5 bases). CDR3 length: 15 amino acids. The germline CDR1 and CDR2 sequences are MNHEY and SVGAGI. V shed 2 bases and J shed 0 bases, with 11 bases lying between them. CDR3 DNA sequence: TGTGCCAGCAGTTACGGGGCGGAGAGCTCCTACGAGCAGTACTTC. Residues: CASSYGAESSYEQYF.

This chain connects TRBV27 to TRBJ1-6; a weak D match, TRBD1 (5 bases). Germline lookup yields CDR1 MNHEY and CDR2 SMNVEV (reference sequence). Trimming cost V 4 bases and J 6 bases, with 13 bases left between them. The CDR3 length is 15 residues. DNA of the CDR3: TGTGCCAGCAGTTATTCGGGGGACCTTAATTCACCCCTCCACTTT. Translation gives CASSYSGDLNSPLHF.

This clone has just one count. The V and J genes are TRBV18 and TRBJ1-2; D call uncertain. The CDR3 has 18 amino acids. V lost 2 bases and J 6 bases, leaving 25 bases between the germline ends. Germline CDR1 KGHSH, CDR2 LQKENI. CDR3 amino acids: CASSPLNLDESRRNGYTF. CDR3 bases: TGTGCCAGCTCACCATTGAATCTCGATGAATCTAGGAGAAATGGCTACACCTTC.

The chain uses TRBV25-1 and TRBJ2-1; no clear D. V lost 2 bases to trimming and J lost 9 bases, with 14 bases between them. This CDR3 is built from 14 residues. Germline V CDR1 and CDR2: MGHDK, SYGVNS. CDR3 protein: CASSEASLGFEQFF. The CDR3 DNA is TGTGCCAGCAGTGAAGCCTCTTTGGGTTTTGAGCAGTTCTTC.

The rearrangement uses TRBV21-1 and TRBJ1-2. TRBV21-1 is given as a pseudogene. The CDR3 extends over 14 amino acids. CDR3 sequence reads: CASSQGWVVDGYTF. CDR3 DNA sequence: TGTGCCAGCAGCCAAGGGTGGGTTGTAGATGGCTACACCTTC.

This clone appeared once. The V and J genes are TRBV28 and TRBJ1-2; D unresolved. Trimming pared 6 bases from V and 2 bases from J, leaving 4 bases between. The CDR3 covers 11 residues. Germline CDR1 is MDHEN and CDR2 is SYDVKM. CDR3 protein: CASRINYGYTF. Written as DNA, the CDR3 is TGTGCCAGCAGAATAAACTATGGCTACACCTTC.

The chain links TRBV5-1 to TRBJ2-3; D is undetermined. The V and J ends lost 1 base and 3 bases respectively, with 3 bases between them. Germline values: CDR1 SGHRS, CDR2 YFSETQ. The CDR3 is made up of 12 amino acids. CDR3 loop: CASSLITDTQYF. The CDR3 DNA is TGCGCCAGCAGCTTGATTACAGATACGCAGTATTTT. Full variable domain (outside the CDR3, taken from reference TRBV5-1 and TRBJ2-3): KAGVTQTPRYLIKTRGQQVTLSCSPISGHRSVSWYQQTPGQGLQFLFEYFSETQRNKGNFPGRFSGRQFSNSRSEMNVSTLELGDSALYLCASSLITDTQYFGPGTRLTVL.

This clone was counted once. This chain connects TRBV5-4 to TRBJ2-3; 7 bases agree with TRBD2. Germline V gene lookup returns CDR1 SGHNT and CDR2 YYREEE (reference sequence). The CDR3 covers 15 residues. The trim removed 0 bases at V and 7 bases at J, leaving 8 bases unmatched. The CDR3 reads CASSLARTSGNTQYF. The CDR3, as DNA: TGTGCCAGCAGCTTGGCCAGGACTAGTGGGAATACGCAGTATTTT.

J is TRBJ2-2 and V is TRBV19; D gene unclear. In germline, CDR1 is LNHDA, CDR2 SQIVND (reference sequence). V shed 7 bases and J shed 2 bases, with 11 bases lying between them. The CDR3 has 14 residues. The CDR3 coding sequence is TGTGCCAGTAAGACGATGGGTAACACCGGGGAGCTGTTTTTT. Its translation is CASKTMGNTGELFF. Using reference TRBV19 and TRBJ2-2 for the parts outside the CDR3, the full variable domain is DGGITQSPKYLFRKEGQNVTLSCEQNLNHDAMYWYRQDPGQGLRLIYYSQIVNDFQKGDIAEGYSVSREKKESFPLTVTSAQKNPTAFYLCASKTMGNTGELFFGEGSRLTVL.

The chain uses TRBV28 and TRBJ1-2, with a weak D call TRBD1 (6 bases). In germline, CDR1 is MDHEN, CDR2 SYDVKM. The CDR3 totals 15 residues. The V end was cut by 8 bases, the J end by 6 bases, with 22 bases between. The CDR3: CASQAPFGGPHGYTF. CDR3 nucleotides: TGTGCCAGCCAAGCCCCCTTCGGGGGGCCACATGGCTACACCTTC.

The gene calls are TRBV9 and TRBJ2-5, with D possibly matching TRBD2 (5 bases). Deletions cut 0 bases from V and 5 bases from J, with 8 bases between. The germline gives CDR1 SGDLS, CDR2 YYNGEE. The CDR3 runs 13 residues. The CDR3 nucleotides read TGTGCCAGCAGCGTAGGAGGGATGGAGACCCAGTACTTC. Protein sequence: CASSVGGMETQYF.

The genes are TRBV6-1 and TRBJ2-3, with TRBD2 matching 13 bases. V trimming: 4 bases; J trimming: 1 base; junction bases outside the gene matches: 2. CDR3 length: 16 amino acids. CDR1 MNHNS and CDR2 SASEGT come from the germline V gene. The CDR3 is CASSGGLAGGTDTQYF. The DNA for the CDR3 is TGTGCCAGCAGTGGAGGACTAGCGGGGGGCACAGATACGCAGTATTTT.

The chain couples TRBV30 to TRBJ2-2; D assignment may be TRBD1 or TRBD2 (5 bases each). Germline lookup yields CDR1 GTSNPN and CDR2 SVGIG (reference sequence). There are 14 residues in the CDR3. Trimming pared 3 bases from V and 5 bases from J, leaving 13 bases between. The CDR3 sequence: CAWSIPGPTGELFF. CDR3 coding DNA: TGTGCCTGGAGCATACCGGGACCAACCGGGGAGCTGTTTTTT. Combining the CDR3 with reference TRBV30 and TRBJ2-2 gives the whole variable domain SQTIHQWPATLVQPVGSPLSLECTVEGTSNPNLYWYRQAAGRGLQLLFYSVGIGQISSEVPQNLSASRPQDRQFILSSKKLLLSDSGFYLCAWSIPGPTGELFFGEGSRLTVL.

This chain connects TRBV5-1 to TRBJ2-7; 8 nucleotides line up with TRBD1. The germline V gene encodes CDR1 SGHRS and CDR2 YFSETQ. This CDR3 has 14 amino acids. Germline trimming cut 3 bases from V and 2 bases from J; bases unmatched to any gene: 4. CDR3 nucleotide sequence: TGCGCCAGCAGCTACGGACAGGGCACCTACGAGCAGTACTTC. This codes for CASSYGQGTYEQYF.

This clone has just a few counts. This chain uses TRBV18 with TRBJ1-1, with D hard to call. V was clipped by 2 bases and J by 1 base, with 8 bases between them. The length of the CDR3 is 14 residues. CDR1 is KGHSH and CDR2 is LQKENI in the germline V gene. CDR3 in DNA: TGTGCCAGCTCACCAGAGTGGTCGAACACTGAAGCTTTCTTT. Translating it yields CASSPEWSNTEAFF.